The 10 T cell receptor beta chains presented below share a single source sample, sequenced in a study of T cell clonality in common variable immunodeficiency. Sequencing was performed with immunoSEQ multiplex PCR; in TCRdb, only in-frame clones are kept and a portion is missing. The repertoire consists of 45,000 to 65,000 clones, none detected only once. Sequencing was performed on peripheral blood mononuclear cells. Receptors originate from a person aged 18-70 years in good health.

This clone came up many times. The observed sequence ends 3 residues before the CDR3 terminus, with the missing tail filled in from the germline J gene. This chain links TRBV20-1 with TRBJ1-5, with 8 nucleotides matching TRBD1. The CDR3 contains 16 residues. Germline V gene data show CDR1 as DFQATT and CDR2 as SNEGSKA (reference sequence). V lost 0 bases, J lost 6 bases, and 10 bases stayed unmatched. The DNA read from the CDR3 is TGCAGTGCTAGAGATCTGCGACAGGGGTCCACTCAGCCC. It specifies CSARDLRQGSTQP. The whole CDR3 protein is CSARDLRQGSTQPQHF.

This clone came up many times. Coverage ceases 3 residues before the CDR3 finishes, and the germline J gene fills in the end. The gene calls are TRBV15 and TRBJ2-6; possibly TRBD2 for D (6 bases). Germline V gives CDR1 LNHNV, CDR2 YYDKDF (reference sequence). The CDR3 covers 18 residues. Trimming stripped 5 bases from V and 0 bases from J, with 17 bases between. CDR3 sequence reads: CATSLGGAAGSGANVLTF. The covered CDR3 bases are TGTGCCACCAGCCTAGGAGGGGCAGCCGGCTCTGGGGCCAACGTC.

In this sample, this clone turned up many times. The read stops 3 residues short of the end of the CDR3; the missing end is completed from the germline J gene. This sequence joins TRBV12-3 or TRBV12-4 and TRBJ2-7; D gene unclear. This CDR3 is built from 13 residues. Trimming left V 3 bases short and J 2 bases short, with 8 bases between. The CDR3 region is CASSFSETYEQYF. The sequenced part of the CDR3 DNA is TGTGCCAGCAGTTTCAGCGAAACCTACGAG.

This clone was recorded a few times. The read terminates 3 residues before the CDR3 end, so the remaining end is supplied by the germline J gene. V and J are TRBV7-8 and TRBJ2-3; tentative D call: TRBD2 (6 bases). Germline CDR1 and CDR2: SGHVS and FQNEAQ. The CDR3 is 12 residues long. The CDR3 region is CASSFGGKTQYF. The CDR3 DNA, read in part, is TGTGCCAGCAGCTTTGGGGGGAAGACG.

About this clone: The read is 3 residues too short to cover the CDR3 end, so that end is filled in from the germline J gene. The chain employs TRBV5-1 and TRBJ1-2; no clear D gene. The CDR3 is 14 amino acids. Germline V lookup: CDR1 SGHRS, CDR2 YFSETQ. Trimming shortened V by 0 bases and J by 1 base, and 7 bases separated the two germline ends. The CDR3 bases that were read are TGCGCCAGCAGCTTGGAAGTGCGTAACTATGGC. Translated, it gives CASSLEVRNYG. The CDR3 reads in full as CASSLEVRNYGYTF.

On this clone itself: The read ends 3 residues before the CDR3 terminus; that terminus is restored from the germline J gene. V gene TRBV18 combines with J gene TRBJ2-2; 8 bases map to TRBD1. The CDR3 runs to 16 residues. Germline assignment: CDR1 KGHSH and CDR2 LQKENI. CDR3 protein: CASSLSGTGDNSPLFF. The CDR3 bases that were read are TGTGCCAGCTCATTATCCGGGACAGGCGATAATTCACCG. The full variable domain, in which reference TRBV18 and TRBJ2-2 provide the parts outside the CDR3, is NAGVMQNPRHLVRRRGQEARLRCSPMKGHSHVYWYRQLPEEGLKFMVYLQKENIIDESGMPKERFSAEFPKEGPSILRIQQVVRGDSAAYFCASSLSGTGDNSPLFFGEGSRLTVL.

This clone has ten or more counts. CDR3 DNA (partial): TGCAGTGCCATGGCCGGGACAGGGAATGAAAAA. It is translated as CSAMAGTGNEK. The whole CDR3 protein reads CSAMAGTGNEKLFF. V and J are TRBV20-1 and TRBJ1-4; 9 bases line up with TRBD1. The read gets to within 3 residues of the CDR3 end, and the germline J gene fills in the rest. The V and J ends lost 6 bases and 5 bases, in that order; junction bases with no gene match: 7. This CDR3 region has 14 residues. CDR1 and CDR2 from the germline V gene are DFQATT and SNEGSKA (reference sequence).

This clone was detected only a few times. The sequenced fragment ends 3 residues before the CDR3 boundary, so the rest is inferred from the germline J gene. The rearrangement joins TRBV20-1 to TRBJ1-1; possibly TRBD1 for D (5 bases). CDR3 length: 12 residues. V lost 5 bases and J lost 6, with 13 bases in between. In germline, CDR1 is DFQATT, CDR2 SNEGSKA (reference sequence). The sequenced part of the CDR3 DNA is TGCAGTGCTGTAGGAAGGGGCTCTGAA. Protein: CSAVGRGSE. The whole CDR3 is CSAVGRGSEAFF.

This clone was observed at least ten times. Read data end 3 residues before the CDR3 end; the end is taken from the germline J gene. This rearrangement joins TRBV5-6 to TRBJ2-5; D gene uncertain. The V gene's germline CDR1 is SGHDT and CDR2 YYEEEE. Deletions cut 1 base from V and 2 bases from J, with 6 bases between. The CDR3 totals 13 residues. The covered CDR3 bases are TGTGCCAGCAGCTTGTTAGTTCAAGAGACC. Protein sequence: CASSLLVQET. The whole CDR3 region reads CASSLLVQETQYF.

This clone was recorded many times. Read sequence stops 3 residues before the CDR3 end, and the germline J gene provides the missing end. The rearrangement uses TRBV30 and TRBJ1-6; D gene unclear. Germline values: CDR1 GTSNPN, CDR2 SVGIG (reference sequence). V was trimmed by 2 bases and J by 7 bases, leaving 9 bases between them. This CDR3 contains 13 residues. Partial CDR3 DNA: TGTGCCTGGAGTCCAATCGCGAATTCACCC. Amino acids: CAWSPIANSP. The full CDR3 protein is CAWSPIANSPLHF.